This T cell receptor (beta chain) was sequenced for a study of vaccination effects on CD4 cells after COVID-19. For the study at large: Vaccination followed sampling of two convalescent patients by 16 days and one week respectively. Findings and limits, study-wide: Newly vaccine-induced clones made up most of the convalescents' post-vaccine spike-reactive clones. The study found marked clonal contraction of infection- and vaccine-induced clones late after vaccination.

TCRdb's table, derived via immunoSEQ multiplex PCR, lists solely in-frame clones and lacks some. The profile shows approximately 26,000 clones, roughly 69% of them singletons. With respect to this clone: What it recognizes is unknown.

The CDR3 totals 12 residues. Per the germline V gene, CDR1 is SGHAT and CDR2 is FQNNGV. Trimming cost V 1 base and J 8 bases; bases outside gene matches: 0. After expansion with viral peptide pools in the ViraFEST assay, antigen-specific CD4+ T cells were sequenced. Isolating CD4+ T cells followed more than eight days of culture. A positive SARS-CoV-2 PCR test fell between March and December 2020. A few million PBMC per well were cultured with 9 to 10 IU/ml IL-2 and roughly 10 ug/ml peptides. V and J are TRBV11-2 and TRBJ2-3; the match to TRBD2 covers 7 bases. The TCR was taken from a human donor who had a prior SARS-CoV-2 infection. The specimen comprised CD4+ T cells from PBMCs cultured with SARS-CoV-2 spike peptides, sampled before COVID-19 vaccination. The CDR3 loop reads CASSLAGGTQYF. CDR3 in DNA: TGTGCCAGCAGCTTAGCGGGAGGTACGCAGTATTTT.